The 28 T cell receptor beta chains listed next were all sequenced from one sample in a study of T cells after yellow fever vaccination. From the 5' RACE reads, TCRdb called clonotypes with MiXCR, one entry per CDR3 protein. The table records 340,000 or so distinct CDR3 sequences, under 15% of them present only once. The specimen comprised CD4+ T cells sorted from PBMCs, sampled 15 days after the yellow fever booster vaccination. The receptors stem from a man younger than 35 who received the YFV17D yellow fever vaccine.

This clonotype occurred a few times. The chain links TRBV5-5 to TRBJ1-2; 8 nucleotides line up with TRBD1. This CDR3 has 13 residues. CDR1 is SGHKS and CDR2 is YYEKEE in the germline V gene (reference sequence). J was trimmed by 8 bases and V by 4 bases; bases with no gene match: 7. This CDR3 reads CASSADRVKGYTF. The CDR3 coding sequence is TGTGCCAGCAGCGCGGACAGGGTGAAAGGCTACACCTTC.

The V gene is TRBV2, the J gene TRBJ2-1, with D unclear. Per germline, CDR1 SNHLY and CDR2 FYNNEI. The CDR3 extends over 12 amino acids. Trimming cost V 4 bases and J 8 bases, with 9 bases left between them. Written as DNA, the CDR3 is TGTGCCAGCAGTGCTCGACTTTATGAGCAGTTCTTC. This gives the protein CASSARLYEQFF. Combining the CDR3 with reference TRBV2 and TRBJ2-1 gives the whole variable domain EPEVTQTPSHQVTQMGQEVILRCVPISNHLYFYWYRQILGQKVEFLVSFYNNEISEKSEIFDDQFSVERPDGSNFTLKIRSTKLEDSAMYFCASSARLYEQFFGPGTRLTVL.

This clonotype came up a few times. The chain carries TRBV6-1 and TRBJ2-7; 8 nucleotides agree with TRBD1. This CDR3 comprises 12 residues. Trimming removed 6 bases from V and 9 bases from J; junction bases left unmatched: 7. Germline V gives CDR1 MNHNS, CDR2 SASEGT. CDR3 sequence reads: CASSVDRGVQYV. Here the CDR3 DNA reads TGTGCCAGCAGCGTCGACAGGGGCGTGCAGTACGTC.

This clonotype was found a few times. The gene calls are TRBV7-3 and TRBJ1-1; the D is unclear. The V gene lost 5 bases and the J gene lost 1 base, with 8 bases spanning the gap. The CDR3 totals 13 residues. CDR1 and CDR2 from the germline V gene are SGHTA and FQGTGA. In nucleotides, the CDR3 is TGTGCCAGCAGCCCGCAGCCGAACACTGAAGCTTTCTTT. Translating it yields CASSPQPNTEAFF.

This clonotype was counted between two and nine times. The V gene is TRBV5-1, the J gene TRBJ1-6; no clear D gene. Deletions cut 0 bases from V and 8 bases from J, with 6 bases between. Germline CDR1 and CDR2: SGHRS and YFSETQ. This CDR3 is built from 13 residues. CDR3 protein: CASSLGLDSPLHF. The DNA for the CDR3 is TGCGCCAGCAGCTTGGGACTCGATTCACCCCTCCACTTT.

The chain employs TRBV12-3 or TRBV12-4 and TRBJ1-2; D is possibly TRBD1 (5 bases). V was clipped by 4 bases and J by 8 bases, with 14 bases between them. The CDR3 spans 13 residues. CDR3 nucleotides: TGTGCCAGCAGTTCCCTCCCAGGGAGCGGCTACACCTTC. It is translated as CASSSLPGSGYTF.

This clonotype has a handful of counts. This rearrangement joins TRBV18 to TRBJ2-1, with 9 bases lining up with TRBD2. This CDR3 comprises 16 residues. Germline values: CDR1 KGHSH, CDR2 LQKENI. V lost 0 bases and J lost 2; bases outside the gene matches: 2. This CDR3 is CASSPPGGGAYNEQFF. The DNA of the CDR3 is TGTGCCAGCTCACCACCGGGCGGGGGGGCCTACAATGAGCAGTTCTTC.

This clonotype was counted at least ten times. The genes are TRBV7-8 and TRBJ2-5; 8 bases map to TRBD1. This CDR3 is built from 14 residues. Trimming at V came to 6 bases and at J to 1 base, leaving 4 bases not matched to a gene. CDR1 and CDR2 from the germline V gene are SGHVS and FQNEAQ. The CDR3 is CASSRTGSQETQYF. CDR3 DNA sequence: TGTGCCAGCAGTCGGACAGGGTCCCAAGAGACCCAGTACTTC.

This chain uses TRBV24-1 with TRBJ2-1; 9 bases fit TRBD1. J gave up 1 base and V 2 bases, and 2 bases lay outside the gene matches. Germline V gene lookup returns CDR1 KGHDR and CDR2 SFDVKD. This CDR3 is 16 amino acids long. The chain's CDR3 is CATSDYRGQSYNEQFF. CDR3 sequence (DNA): TGTGCCACCAGTGATTACAGGGGGCAGTCCTACAATGAGCAGTTCTTC.

This clonotype was seen more than once but under ten times. V is TRBV14 and J is TRBJ2-3; D call uncertain. This CDR3 is built from 13 residues. With 2 bases removed from V and 4 bases from J, the gap between germline ends came to 7 bases. The germline V gene has CDR1 SGHDN and CDR2 FVKESK. For the CDR3, the DNA is TGTGCCAGCAGCCAAAATGTAGCAGATACGCAGTATTTT. This translates into CASSQNVADTQYF.

This clonotype was detected only a few times. This chain links TRBV20-1 with TRBJ2-7; either TRBD1 or TRBD2 may supply D (5 bases each). The CDR3 is 14 amino acids. Germline V CDR1 and CDR2: DFQATT, SNEGSKA (reference sequence). V was clipped by 5 bases and J by 5 bases, with 19 bases between them. The chain's CDR3 is CSAPRGGSQNEQYF. As DNA, the CDR3 is TGCAGTGCTCCTCGTGGGGGTTCCCAGAACGAGCAGTACTTC.

As DNA, the CDR3 is TGTGCCAGCAGCCAAGGCAGTAGCTGGAACACCGGGGAGCTGTTTTTT. The encoded protein is CASSQGSSWNTGELFF. This chain links TRBV14 with TRBJ2-2; D is ambiguous. The CDR3 sequence is 16 residues long. Germline V gene sequence: CDR1 SGHDN, CDR2 FVKESK. Deletions cut 1 base from V and 1 base from J, with 10 bases between.

V and J are TRBV12-3 or TRBV12-4 and TRBJ2-7, with TRBD2 matching 10 bases. The CDR3 spans 18 residues. V lost 0 bases and J lost 0; bases outside the gene matches: 8. The CDR3 DNA reads as TGTGCCAGCAGTTTAGCGGCTAGCGGGGGAAAGAGCTCCTACGAGCAGTACTTC. Its translation: CASSLAASGGKSSYEQYF.

This clonotype was seen ten or more times. This chain joins TRBV5-1 and TRBJ1-2, with unresolved D. Germline assignment: CDR1 SGHRS and CDR2 YFSETQ. The CDR3 has 12 amino acids. The ends were cut back, 0 bases at V and 5 bases at J, with 5 bases in the middle. The CDR3 protein is CASSLGHYGYTF. The CDR3 DNA follows: TGCGCCAGCAGCTTGGGACATTATGGCTACACCTTC.

This clonotype was picked up a small number of times. V usage is TRBV4-3 and J usage is TRBJ1-5, with 9 bases fitting TRBD1. Germline V lookup: CDR1 LGHNA, CDR2 YSLEER. This CDR3 has 18 residues. The trim removed 0 bases at V and 3 bases at J, leaving 9 bases unmatched. CDR3 in DNA: TGCGCCAGCAGCCAAGATTTTCCAGACAGGGGGGTCAATCAGCCCCAGCATTTT. Translation gives CASSQDFPDRGVNQPQHF.

This clonotype was picked up a small number of times. This chain uses TRBV12-3 or TRBV12-4 with TRBJ2-6; 8 bases line up with TRBD2. Germline trimming cut 6 bases from V and 2 bases from J; bases unmatched to any gene: 9. CDR3 length: 17 amino acids. CDR3: CASSQQRGTAGANVLTF. In DNA, the CDR3 is TGTGCCAGCAGCCAACAGCGGGGGACGGCTGGGGCCAACGTCCTGACTTTC.

This clonotype was picked up a small number of times. The rearrangement uses TRBV28 and TRBJ1-1; D not resolved. Trimming took 3 bases from V and 1 from J, leaving 15 bases between them. CDR3 length equals 16 residues. Germline lookup yields CDR1 MDHEN and CDR2 SYDVKM. CDR3 coding DNA: TGTGCCAGCAGTTTCTTTCTGTCGGAGGGGAACACTGAAGCTTTCTTT. It encodes CASSFFLSEGNTEAFF.

This clonotype was seen a few times. The chain uses TRBV18 and TRBJ1-2, with D perhaps matching TRBD1 (6 bases). This CDR3 comprises 15 residues. CDR1 is KGHSH and CDR2 is LQKENI in the germline V gene. V shed 4 bases and J shed 8 bases, with 20 bases lying between them. CDR3 bases: TGTGCCAGCTCACTCGATAGACAGGTGGTACGAGGCTACACCTTC. This gives the protein CASSLDRQVVRGYTF.

This clonotype was counted many times. V is TRBV6-6 and J is TRBJ1-5, with D hard to call. CDR1 and CDR2 from the germline V gene are MNHNY and SVGAGI (reference sequence). The CDR3 totals 11 residues. Deletions cut 5 bases from V and 9 bases from J, with 8 bases between. The CDR3 region is CASSRVGPQHF. The CDR3 DNA reads as TGTGCCAGCAGTCGGGTGGGGCCCCAGCATTTT.

This chain uses TRBV9 with TRBJ2-5; a weak D match, TRBD2 (6 bases). Germline V gives CDR1 SGDLS, CDR2 YYNGEE. V was trimmed by 4 bases and J by 5 bases, leaving 18 bases between them. CDR3 length equals 15 residues. The CDR3 sequence: CASSPGLLRGETQYF. The DNA for the CDR3 is TGTGCCAGCAGCCCCGGACTACTCCGAGGGGAGACCCAGTACTTC. The variable domain in full, completed from reference TRBV9 and TRBJ2-5, reads DSGVTQTPKHLITATGQRVTLRCSPRSGDLSVYWYQQSLDQGLQFLIQYYNGEERAKGNILERFSAQQFPDLHSELNLSSLELGDSALYFCASSPGLLRGETQYFGPGTRLLVL.

The chain combines TRBV6-2 or TRBV6-3 with TRBJ1-6; 7 bases line up with TRBD1. V was pared by 7 bases and J by 7 bases, with 7 bases of the junction left unmatched. The CDR3 loop spans 14 amino acids. Germline CDR1 MNHEY, CDR2 SVGEGT. As DNA, the CDR3 is TGTGCCAGCACCGACAGGGACACCAATTCACCCCTCCACTTT. The encoded protein is CASTDRDTNSPLHF.

The chain combines TRBV11-3 with TRBJ2-1, with D unclear. This CDR3 spans 14 amino acids. Germline V lookup: CDR1 SGHNT, CDR2 YENEEA. V was cut by 3 bases and J by 6 bases, with 12 bases left in between. The CDR3 loop is CASSLIKASNEQFF. CDR3 DNA sequence: TGTGCCAGCAGCTTGATCAAGGCCAGCAATGAGCAGTTCTTC.

This chain uses TRBV21-1 with TRBJ2-5. TRBV21-1 corresponds to a pseudogene. The CDR3 runs to 15 residues. CDR3 sequence reads: CASSKLVRFQETQYF. CDR3 sequence (DNA): TGTGCCAGCAGCAAACTCGTACGTTTTCAAGAGACCCAGTACTTC.

The table lists this clonotype with a few counts. CDR3 DNA: TGTGCCACGGCCGGGACAGGGGATCGGGTGAACACCGGGGAGCTGTTTTTT. The encoded protein is CATAGTGDRVNTGELFF. The gene calls are TRBV10-3 and TRBJ2-2, with 10 bases that match TRBD1. The CDR3 covers 17 residues. CDR1 and CDR2 from the germline V gene are ENHRY and SYGVKD. Trimming cost V 10 bases and J 1 base; bases outside gene matches: 12.

The chain employs TRBV4-2 and TRBJ1-2, with D possibly TRBD1 on 5 matching bases. Trimming cost V 0 bases and J 2 bases, with 10 bases left between them. Germline V gives CDR1 LGHNA, CDR2 YNFKEQ. The CDR3 contains 15 residues. CDR3 residues: CASSQERSGNYGYTF. In DNA form, the CDR3 reads TGTGCCAGCAGCCAAGAACGGTCAGGGAACTATGGCTACACCTTC.

DNA for the CDR3: TGCAGTGCTTCAAACACCCAGGGCCATGAGCAGTTCTTC. It encodes CSASNTQGHEQFF. The chain carries TRBV20-1 and TRBJ2-1; perhaps TRBD1 as D (5 bases). This CDR3 has 13 amino acids. Trimming took 5 bases from V and 8 from J, leaving 16 bases between them. CDR1 DFQATT and CDR2 SNEGSKA come from the germline V gene (reference sequence).

This clonotype was found a few times. The gene calls are TRBV7-9 and TRBJ2-1; 13 bases line up with TRBD2. V lost 5 bases to trimming and J lost 6 bases; unmatched junction nucleotides: 10. Germline V lookup: CDR1 SEHNR, CDR2 FQNEAQ (reference sequence). The CDR3 runs to 17 residues. The DNA of the CDR3 is TGTGCCAGCAGCCCTTTGGGGGGGACTAGCGGGGTCAATGAGCAGTTCTTC. Its translation: CASSPLGGTSGVNEQFF.

This clonotype showed up just a few times. A junction end diverges from the germline sequence, so it may reflect a read error. This chain uses TRBV5-1 with TRBJ2-2; D not resolved. CDR1 and CDR2 (germline): SGHRS, YFSETQ. This CDR3 has 14 amino acids. CDR3 sequence (DNA): TGCGCCAGCACCTTGGCTGTAGGGACCGGGGAGCTGTTTTTT. As protein: CASTLAVGTGELFF.